This TCR beta chain was obtained from a study of T cell repertoires in cytomegalovirus infection (dated by TCRdb to the late 2010s). For the wider study: The HLA type of each donor mattered for the analysis, because public TCR beta signatures pointed to carriage of CMV infection along with the matching HLA type. Points the paper makes about the study in general: In both this cohort and an independent roughly 350-donor cohort, the cumulative frequency of public TCR beta family members distinguished carriers of CMV infection plus the relevant HLA type. The ex vivo response was dominated by HLA-C-restricted CMV-specific TCR beta clonotypes, and the single most frequent clonotype in two of eight donors was supplied by these HLA-C-restricted clonotypes.

Instrument used: Illumina HiSeq 1500. Starting from the raw public reads, TCRdb applied fastp trimming at Q25, assembled clones with MiXCR and retained in-frame beta chains. Entries are consolidated by CDR3 protein sequence, retaining the most common genes and DNA. The sample table lists roughly 640,000 distinct CDR3 sequences, more than 20% of them with a count of one. Of the sample, around 8% is held by the ten largest clones. The cysteine opens and the phenylalanine closes a CDR3 of 14 amino acids. The entry retains the CDR3 DNA only, 42 bases that are in frame from base 1. Sequences SGHDT (CDR1) and YYEEEE (CDR2) are obtained from the germline V gene. Trimming costs V 0 bases and J 2 bases, and their ends lie 7 bases apart. A remark on this clonotype: Its antigen remains undetermined. One base away there is no much larger clone; base qualities are not given.

The sequence links TRBV5-6 to TRBJ2-3; no D gene call is confident. This TCR derives from a human donor in good health (CMV status not recorded). Some clones in this sample may be carry-over from other donors' samples. Sequencing used CD8+ T cells from PBMCs. The nucleotide sequence reads TGTGCCAGCAGCTTGGTGTCAGACACAGATACGCAGTATTTT. The encoded protein is CASSLVSDTDTQYF.